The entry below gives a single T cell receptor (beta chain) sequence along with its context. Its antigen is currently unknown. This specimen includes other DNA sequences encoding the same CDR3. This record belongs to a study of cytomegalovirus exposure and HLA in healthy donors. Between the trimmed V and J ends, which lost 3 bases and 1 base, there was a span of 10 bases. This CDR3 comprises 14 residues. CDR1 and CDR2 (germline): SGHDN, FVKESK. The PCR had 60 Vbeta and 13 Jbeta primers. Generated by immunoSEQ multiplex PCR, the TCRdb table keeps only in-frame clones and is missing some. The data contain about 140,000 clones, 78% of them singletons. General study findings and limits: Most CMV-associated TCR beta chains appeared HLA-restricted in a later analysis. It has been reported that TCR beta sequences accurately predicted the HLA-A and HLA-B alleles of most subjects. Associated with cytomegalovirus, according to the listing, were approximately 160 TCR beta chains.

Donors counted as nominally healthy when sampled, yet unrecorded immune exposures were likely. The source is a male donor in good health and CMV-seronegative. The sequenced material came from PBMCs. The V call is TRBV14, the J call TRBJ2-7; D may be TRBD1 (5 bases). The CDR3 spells CASSQGRASYEQYF. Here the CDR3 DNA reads TGTGCCAGCAGCCAGGGGCGAGCATCCTACGAGCAGTACTTC.